This TCR beta chain came from a study of regulatory T cells in long-lasting Graves disease. Both iRepertoire HTBI primers and Arm-PCR of CDR3 regions were used to build the TCR beta libraries. TCRdb re-called the multiplex PCR reads with MiXCR, one entry per CDR3 protein. The table shows hundreds of thousands of distinct CDR3 sequences, with 21% occurring only once. On this clonotype itself: No antigen is known for it. Relative to the germline gene, one junction end is altered; a read error may explain this.

Broader study findings: Persistent disease was characterized by preferential usage of TRBV28, TRBJ1-2 and TRBJ2-5. Persistent Graves' patients had lower TCR diversity than newly diagnosed ones.

The time point: persistent/refractory GD, antithyroid drugs over 5 years with positive TRAb. TCR sequences were obtained from RNA taken from PBMCs. American Thyroid Association guidelines defined Graves' disease diagnosis. The peripheral blood volume drawn was about 10 milliliters, and it was collected into EDTA tubes. The CDR3 covers 14 residues. The germline V gene encodes CDR1 SQVTM and CDR2 ANQGSEA. This TCR was sampled from a female donor with Graves disease. The specimen comprised peripheral blood mononuclear cells (PBMCs), sampled when the disease was refractory, from a patient treated with antithyroid drugs. V is TRBV29-1 and J is TRBJ2-7, with 11 bases lining up with TRBD2. CDR3 sequence reads: CSVEGTSGTYEQYF. As DNA, the CDR3 is TGCAGCGTAGAAGGGACTAGCGGTACCTACGAGCAGTACTTC.